This T cell receptor beta chain was sequenced in a study of cytomegalovirus exposure and HLA in healthy donors (dated by TCRdb to 2017 to 2019). Describing the broader study: An earlier analysis of roughly 500 of the donors reported 250 to 300 Gb of sequence data and 117 million unique TCR beta sequences from about 179 million T cells. Approximately 300 gigabases of sequencing data and around 80 million unique TCR sequences made up an early release that covered under 750 HLA-typed donors. Of the 350 to 400 genotyped donors, about 80% fell in the genetic ancestry cluster associated with self-reported Caucasian donors. The study was designed to test whether signatures of past pathogen exposure could be identified by cataloging public T cell receptors. The study used immunosequencing to profile the T cell repertoires of 600 to 850 subjects and linked those repertoires to cytomegalovirus serostatus. Besides the first cohort of approximately 670 subjects, a separate validation cohort made up of over 95 different subjects was used. To predict cytomegalovirus infection status, the study brought together high-throughput TCR immunosequencing, statistical association of individual TCRs with disease status, and machine learning. A later analysis re-examined previously published TCR beta repertoires from 500 to 700 donors and added high-resolution HLA genotyping to investigate patterns of TCR occurrence. In the later analysis, no new phenotypic data were used to find candidate immune exposures; instead, reliance was placed on TCR beta sequences and their occurrence across donors. To decide whether each TCR beta V gene segment behaved as functional or pseudogenic, an earlier analysis of some 600 of the donors relied on high-throughput TCR beta sequencing. Donor age, sex, ethnicity and CMV serostatus were compiled alongside the repertoire data. A later genetic analysis used genome-wide SNP genotypes for about 55% of the 666 donors, treating that subset as a discovery cohort. Every discovery cohort repertoire had been produced on one sequencing platform. Both class I and class II loci were covered by HLA typing, at four-digit resolution. Typing coverage differed by locus: A, B, C, DRB1 and DQB1 were typed in roughly 620-630 donors, DQA1 in about 560, DPA1 in over 600, and DPB1 in 450 to 490. Because of strong linkage in the cohort, four to six DR-DQ haplotypes were treated as single units for association and clustering. Among some 410 genotyped donors of the cohort, an average of approximately 200,000 unique TCR beta nucleotide sequences was sequenced per donor, of which approximately 18% were non-productive.

The cohort consisted of hundreds of healthy bone marrow donors. Cohort members were all nominally healthy when sampled, although unrecorded immune exposures were likely present. The donor tested CMV seronegative, placing the donor among the roughly 350 seronegative members of the cohort. A peripheral blood sample was provided by each donor, and peripheral blood mononuclear cells were used for TCR beta sequencing. The Qiagen DNeasy Blood Extraction Kit was used to extract genomic DNA from the blood cell samples. The method behind the library was the immunoSEQ multiplex PCR assay. For the multiplex PCR, a mixture combining 60 forward primers for TCR Vbeta segments and 13 reverse primers for TCR Jbeta segments was used. The CDR3 region of rearranged TCR beta genes was amplified from genomic DNA with a multiplex PCR assay. Amplified TCR beta libraries were sequenced as 87-base-pair reads on the Illumina HiSeq System. The authors' analysis ran thus. In a later analysis, tens of millions of unique TCR beta chains were counted across the roughly 610 repertoires, and about 10 million of these chains were shared by at least two donors. Raw reads were error-corrected and collapsed into unique sequences with a nearest-neighbor algorithm that merged closely related sequences to remove PCR and sequencing errors. V, D and J gene segments were assigned by aligning CDR3 sequences to IMGT reference sequences. For a sequence to be retained, at least a six-nucleotide match to both a V gene segment and a J gene segment was required. A rearrangement counted as productive if the CDR3 had no stop codons and remained in frame with V and J, and every other rearrangement counted as non-productive. CDR3 was defined by IMGT convention, running from the second conserved V-encoded cysteine to the conserved J-encoded phenylalanine. The earlier analysis of some 540 of the donors excluded any sequence lacking an unambiguous match to a single V gene segment. An earlier analysis of a few hundred of the donors classified V segments as functional when productive rearrangements were above 56.7% and as segregating when the standard deviation between donors was above 5%. A statistical classification framework was built to diagnose cytomegalovirus status from the catalog of TCR beta chain sequences. In a later analysis, V and J genes were assigned by comparing TCR nucleotide sequences against IMGT/GENE-DB human TR gene sequences. The TCRdist pipeline was used in a later analysis to assign CDR3 sequences and most-parsimonious VDJ recombination scenarios. A later analysis defined each TCR beta chain by its CDR3 amino acid sequence plus V-gene family, and excluded reads lacking a unique V-gene family. A later analysis removed several hundred highly shared, low-generation-probability nucleotide sequences to deal with suspected cross-contamination and a sequencing artifact. In a later analysis, a clonal expansion index for each public chain was calculated from normalized within-repertoire ranks of inferred template counts. In a later analysis, generation probabilities were computed with a VDJ recombination model fitted to out-of-frame rearrangements, and the resulting probabilities were checked against IGoR. In a later analysis, TCR-TCR, TCR-HLA and TCR-CMV co-occurrence was scored with hypergeometric tests, and a repertoire-size bias correction was applied to TCR pairs. False discovery rates were estimated in a later analysis by permuting HLA or CMV assignments 20 times. A later analysis grouped co-occurring TCRs with DBSCAN, adding TCRdist sequence similarity when clustering within HLA-allele-positive subsets. For co-occurrence clustering, repertoires with fewer than 30,000 or more than 120,000 public chains were excluded, along with roughly five repertoires with anomalous nucleotide sharing. The table comes from immuneACCESS by way of TCRdb, which keeps in-frame sequences with V and J called. Part of the clones is missing from these tables; in studies checked, under half for an unresolved V gene and the rest for unknown reasons. That table gives V, J and clone size, and the DNA gave D and trimming. In this sample the table shows over 95,000 clones, approximately 80% of which occur a single time. The ten top clones hold 7.7% of the sample.

This clone was seen more than once but under ten times. There is no known antigen for this receptor. Germline is not matched at one junction end, which may reflect a read error. Overall study results and their limits: A later analysis found that TCR association rates varied across HLA loci, with DRB1 alleles showing the most associated TCRs and HLA-C alleles the fewest. Because counts were too low, roughly 18 rarely observed V segments, including chromosome 9 orphons, were left out of the earlier analysis of a few hundred of the donors. Presence/absence analyses assumed roughly uniform sequencing depth across donors, an assumption that may not hold. A later analysis found that HLA-associated TCR beta chains were more clonally expanded and had lower generation probabilities than equally common non-associated chains. The sequencing pipeline was judged likely to have produced a cluster of highly shared sequence variants as a technical artifact. In vitro tests confirmed that three of the cytomegalovirus-associated TCR beta chains recognize cytomegalovirus antigens. Correlated functional status among segregating V segments might reflect linkage disequilibrium, but an unknown experimental factor could not be ruled out. The authors suggested that the approach could potentially be generalized to other disease states and immunological phenotypes. A total of 150 or so TCR beta chains were listed by the study as associated with cytomegalovirus. A further reported finding was that TCR beta sequences accurately predicted the HLA-A and HLA-B alleles for most subjects in the first cohort. Compared with the roughly 700-donor mean, donors in an Asian-associated ancestry cluster had fewer N-insertions in productive TCRs, according to a later genetic analysis. Most TCR sequences were observed very rarely across donors, whereas some public TCRs were present in many individuals. The cohort was sequenced for TCR beta chains only, and without alpha or paired-chain data the features that could be detected were limited. In a later analysis, several top co-occurrence clusters were reported to appear linked to parvovirus B19, influenza, CMV and Epstein-Barr virus. Some IMGT-functional V segments, including TRBV6-2 and TRBV6-3, could not be distinguished by the 87-base-pair reads and were therefore excluded. Broadly in line with IMGT annotations, most TCR beta V segments showed up in productive rearrangements about 87% or about 30% of the time in an earlier analysis of several hundred of the donors. According to a later analysis, most CMV-associated TCR beta chains appeared to be HLA-restricted, and the HLA associations seemed to be driven largely by CMV exposure. In a later genetic analysis, a missense DCLRE1C variant was associated with V-gene and J-gene trimming of TCR beta chains, and the association was replicated in an independent cohort. The classifier was reported to diagnose cytomegalovirus status with high specificity and sensitivity in both the original cohort and the validation cohort. Strong co-occurrence of HLA alleles, especially DR and DQ, made assigning TCR associations to individual alleles difficult. In a later analysis, some 17,000 TCR beta sequences were associated with specific HLA alleles at a false discovery rate of 0.05. CMV serostatus was the only immune exposure information available for the cohort. Because HLA typing was unavailable for some donors at each locus, only the typed subset was used in association tests.

The germline V gene (reference sequence) sets CDR1 to SEHNR and CDR2 to FQNEAQ. Including cysteine and phenylalanine, the CDR3 has 13 amino acids. Left in the record is the CDR3 DNA by itself, 39 bases read in frame from the first base. This chain is built from TRBV7-9 and TRBJ1-1; no D gene call is confident. Sequencing was performed on PBMCs. This clonotype was sampled from a female donor in good health and CMV-seronegative. For the CDR3, the sequence is CSSSLRLDTEAFF. The nucleotide sequence reads TGTTCCAGCAGCTTACGACTGGATACTGAAGCTTTCTTT. The full variable domain, completed from the reference TRBV7-9 and TRBJ1-1 proteins outside the CDR3, reads DTGVSQNPRHKITKRGQNVTFRCDPISEHNRLYWYRQTLGQGPEFLTYFQNEAQLEKSRLLSDRFSAERPKGSFSTLEIQRTEQGDSAMYLCSSSLRLDTEAFFGQGTRLTVV.